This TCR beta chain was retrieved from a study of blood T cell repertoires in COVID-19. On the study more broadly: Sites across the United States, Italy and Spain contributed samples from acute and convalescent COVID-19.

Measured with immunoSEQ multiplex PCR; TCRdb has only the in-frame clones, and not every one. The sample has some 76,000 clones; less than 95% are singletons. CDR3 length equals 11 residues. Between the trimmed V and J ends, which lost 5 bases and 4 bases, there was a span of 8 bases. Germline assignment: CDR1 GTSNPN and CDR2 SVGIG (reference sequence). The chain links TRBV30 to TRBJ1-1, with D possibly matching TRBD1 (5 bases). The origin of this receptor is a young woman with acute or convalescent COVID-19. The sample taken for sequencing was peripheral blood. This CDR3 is CAWGGTTEAFF. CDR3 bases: TGTGCCTGGGGGGGGACCACTGAAGCTTTCTTT.